The rows below give T cell receptor beta chains drawn from one sample of a study of blood T cell repertoires in COVID-19. Profiled with immunoSEQ multiplex PCR; TCRdb holds only in-frame clones, not every one. The sample has 200,000 to 250,000 clones; 85% to 90% are singletons. The sample was peripheral blood. All receptors derive from a man aged 25 to 40 with COVID-19, enrolled during active disease. The CDR3 runs from the conserved cysteine through the conserved F or W. D genes are given only for firm matches. Clone size is given for some rows only: seen once, a few or many times, or a class if the clone is expanded.

J gene	clone size	D gene	V gene	CDR3 protein	CDR3 DNA
TRBJ1-1	.	TRBD1	TRBV7-9	CASLQGTEAFF	TGTGCCAGCTTACAGGGGACTGAAGCTTTCTTT
TRBJ2-1	few	TRBD2	TRBV27	CASSFLLAGGGEQFF	TGTGCCAGCAGTTTCCTACTAGCGGGAGGAGGTGAGCAGTTCTTC
TRBJ1-4	.	.	TRBV29-1	CSVGDRTKLFF	TGCAGCGTCGGAGACAGGACAAAACTGTTTTTT
TRBJ1-1	.	.	TRBV4-1	CASSLPDTLNTEAFF	TGCGCCAGCAGCCTTCCGGACACCCTGAACACTGAAGCTTTCTTT
TRBJ2-2	.	.	TRBV28	CASSSGTNTGELFF	TGTGCCAGCAGTTCCGGGACAAACACCGGGGAGCTGTTTTTT
TRBJ1-1	.	.	TRBV7-3	CASSHGENTEAFF	TGTGCCAGCAGCCACGGAGAGAACACTGAAGCTTTCTTT
TRBJ2-3	.	.	TRBV5-5	CASSLGTALTDTQYF	TGTGCCAGCAGCTTGGGGACAGCCCTCACAGATACGCAGTATTTT
TRBJ1-1	.	TRBD1	TRBV2	CASRDRGMNTEAFF	TGTGCCAGCAGGGACAGGGGAATGAACACTGAAGCTTTCTTT
TRBJ1-6	.	TRBD1	TRBV6-2/TRBV6-3	CASSSGTDNSPLHF	TGTGCCAGCAGTTCCGGGACAGACAATTCACCCCTCCACTTT
TRBJ2-2	.	.	TRBV2	CASTGQEYGELFF	TGTGCCAGCACTGGGCAGGAATACGGGGAGCTGTTTTTT